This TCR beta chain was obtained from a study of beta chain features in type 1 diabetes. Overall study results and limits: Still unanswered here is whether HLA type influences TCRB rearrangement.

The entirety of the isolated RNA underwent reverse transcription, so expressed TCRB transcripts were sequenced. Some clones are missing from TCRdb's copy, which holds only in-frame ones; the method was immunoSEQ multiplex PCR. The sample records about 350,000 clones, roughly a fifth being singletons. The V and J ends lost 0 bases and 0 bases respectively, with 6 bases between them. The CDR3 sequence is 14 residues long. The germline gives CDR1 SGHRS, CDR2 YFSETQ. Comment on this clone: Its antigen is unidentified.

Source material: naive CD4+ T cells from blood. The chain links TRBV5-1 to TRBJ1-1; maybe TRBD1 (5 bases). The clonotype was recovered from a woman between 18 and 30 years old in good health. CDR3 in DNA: TGCGCCAGCAGCTTGGACAGGATGAACACTGAAGCTTTCTTT. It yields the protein CASSLDRMNTEAFF. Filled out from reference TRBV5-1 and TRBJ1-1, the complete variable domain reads KAGVTQTPRYLIKTRGQQVTLSCSPISGHRSVSWYQQTPGQGLQFLFEYFSETQRNKGNFPGRFSGRQFSNSRSEMNVSTLELGDSALYLCASSLDRMNTEAFFGQGTRLTVV.